This T cell receptor (beta chain) appears in the sequencing data of a study of T-cell reconstitution after alpha-beta-depleted transplantation in children. Construction of the TCRbeta library involved unique molecular identifiers. TCRdb re-called the PCR reads through MiXCR, storing one row per CDR3 protein. The repertoire holds about 610,000 distinct CDR3 sequences, roughly a tenth seen once, with roughly 4% in the top ten. Per the germline V gene, CDR1 is MRHNA and CDR2 is SNTAGT. The CDR3 runs 15 residues. J gave up 2 bases and V 4 bases, and 4 bases lay outside the gene matches. Sequenced material: PBMCs from the stem cell graft donor, taken from the stem cell graft. The origin of this receptor is a human donor who donated a stem cell graft to a child with acute myeloid leukemia. The V gene is TRBV6-4, the J gene TRBJ1-1; 10 bases map to TRBD1. The CDR3 reads CASSAGTGANTEAFF. As DNA, the CDR3 is TGTGCCAGCAGTGCCGGGACAGGGGCTAACACTGAAGCTTTCTTT.